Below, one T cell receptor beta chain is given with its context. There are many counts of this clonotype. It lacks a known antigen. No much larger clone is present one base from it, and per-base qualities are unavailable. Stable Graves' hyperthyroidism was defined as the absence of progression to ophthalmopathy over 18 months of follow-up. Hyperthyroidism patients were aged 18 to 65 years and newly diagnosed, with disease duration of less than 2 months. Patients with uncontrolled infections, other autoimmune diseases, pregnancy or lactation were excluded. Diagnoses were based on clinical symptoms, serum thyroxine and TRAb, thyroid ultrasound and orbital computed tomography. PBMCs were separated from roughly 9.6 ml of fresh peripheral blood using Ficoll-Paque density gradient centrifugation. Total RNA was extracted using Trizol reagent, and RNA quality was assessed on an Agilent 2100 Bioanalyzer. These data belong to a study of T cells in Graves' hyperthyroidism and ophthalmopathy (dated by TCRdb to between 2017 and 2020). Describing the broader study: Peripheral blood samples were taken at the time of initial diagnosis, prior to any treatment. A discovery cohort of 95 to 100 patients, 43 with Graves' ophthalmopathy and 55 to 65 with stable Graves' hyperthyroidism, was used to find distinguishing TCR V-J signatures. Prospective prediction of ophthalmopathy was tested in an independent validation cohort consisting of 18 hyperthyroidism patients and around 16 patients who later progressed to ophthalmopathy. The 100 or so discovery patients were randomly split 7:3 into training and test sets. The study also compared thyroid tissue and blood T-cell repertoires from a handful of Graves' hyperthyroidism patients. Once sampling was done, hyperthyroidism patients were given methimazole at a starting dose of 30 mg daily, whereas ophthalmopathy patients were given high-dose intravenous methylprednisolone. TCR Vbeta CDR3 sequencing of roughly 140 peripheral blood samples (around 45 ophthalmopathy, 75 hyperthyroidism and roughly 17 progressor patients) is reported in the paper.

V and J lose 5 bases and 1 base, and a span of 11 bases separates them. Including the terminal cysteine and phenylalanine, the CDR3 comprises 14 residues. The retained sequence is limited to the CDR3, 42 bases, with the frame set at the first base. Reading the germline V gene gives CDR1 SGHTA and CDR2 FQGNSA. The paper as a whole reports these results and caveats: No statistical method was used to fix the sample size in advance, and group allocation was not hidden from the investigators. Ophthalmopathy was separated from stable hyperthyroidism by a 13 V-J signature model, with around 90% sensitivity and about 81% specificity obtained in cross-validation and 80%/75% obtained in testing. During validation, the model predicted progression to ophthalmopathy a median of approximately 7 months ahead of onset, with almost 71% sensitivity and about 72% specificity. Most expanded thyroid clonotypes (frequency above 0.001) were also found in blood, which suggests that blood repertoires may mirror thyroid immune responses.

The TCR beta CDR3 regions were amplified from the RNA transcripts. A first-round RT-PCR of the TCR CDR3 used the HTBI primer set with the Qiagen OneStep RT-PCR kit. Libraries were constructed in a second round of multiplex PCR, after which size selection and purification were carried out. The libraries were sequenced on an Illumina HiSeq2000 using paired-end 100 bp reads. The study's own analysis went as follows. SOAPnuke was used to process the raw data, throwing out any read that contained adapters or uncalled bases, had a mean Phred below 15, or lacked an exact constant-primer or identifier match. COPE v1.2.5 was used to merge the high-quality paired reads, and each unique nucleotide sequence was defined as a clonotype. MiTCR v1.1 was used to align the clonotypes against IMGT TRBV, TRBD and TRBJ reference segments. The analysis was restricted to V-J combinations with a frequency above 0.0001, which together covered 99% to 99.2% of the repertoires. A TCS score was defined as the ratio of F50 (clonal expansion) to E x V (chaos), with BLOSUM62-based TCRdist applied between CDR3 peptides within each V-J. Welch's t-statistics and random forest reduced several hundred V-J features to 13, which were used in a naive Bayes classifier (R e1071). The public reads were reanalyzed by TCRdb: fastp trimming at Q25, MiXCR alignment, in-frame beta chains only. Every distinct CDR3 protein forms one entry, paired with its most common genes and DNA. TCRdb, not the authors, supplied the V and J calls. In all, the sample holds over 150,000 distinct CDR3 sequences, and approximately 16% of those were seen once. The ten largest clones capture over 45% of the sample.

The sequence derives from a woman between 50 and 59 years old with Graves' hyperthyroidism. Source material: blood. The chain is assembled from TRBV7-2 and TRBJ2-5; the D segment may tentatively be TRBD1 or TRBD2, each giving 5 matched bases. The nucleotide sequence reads TGTGCCAGCAGCCGACCGGGACCCCAAGAGACCCAGTACTTC. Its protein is CASSRPGPQETQYF.